The 21 T cell receptor beta chains given below trace back to one sample, sequenced in a study of CD8+CD57+ T cells in acquired aplastic anemia. The template used for profiling TCR beta VDJ and CDR3 was genomic DNA. One entry per CDR3 protein, called by TCRdb with MiXCR from the reads. The sample lists roughly 150,000 distinct CDR3 sequences, roughly half occurring once. Before being chosen for sequencing, patients had shown CD8+CD57+ cell expansion by flow cytometry. The source material was sorted CD4+, CD8+, or CD8+CD57+ T cells (not recorded which) from PBMCs. These receptors came from a human donor with aplastic anemia.

This chain uses TRBV25-1 with TRBJ2-7; 8 bases match TRBD1. The CDR3 is made up of 14 amino acids. V dropped 3 bases and J dropped 4; count of bases not matched to a gene: 5. CDR1 is MGHDK and CDR2 is SYGVNS in the germline V gene. The DNA for the CDR3 is TGTGCCAGCAGTGATACAAACAGGGGGTACGAGCAGTACTTC. It specifies CASSDTNRGYEQYF.

This clonotype occurred a few times. A much more abundant neighbour one base away suggests this may be a read error. The chain couples TRBV14 to TRBJ2-7; D remains ambiguous. The CDR3 runs 13 residues. Looked up from germline, CDR1 is SGHDN and CDR2 is FVKESK. The CDR3 DNA reads as TGTGCCAGCAGCCCCGGTGAGGCCGGCGAGCAGCACTTC. It encodes CASSPGEAGEQHF.

The genes are TRBV20-1 and TRBJ2-7; 12 nucleotides line up with TRBD2. The CDR3 contains 14 residues. Germline loops: CDR1 DFQATT, CDR2 SNEGSKA (reference sequence). The J segment lost 2 bases and the V segment lost 2 bases, leaving 1 base of the junction unmatched. CDR3 in amino acids: CSARSSGRAYEQYF. CDR3 bases: TGCAGTGCTAGATCTAGCGGGAGGGCCTACGAGCAGTACTTC.

This clonotype was recorded at least ten times. The J gene is TRBJ1-1, the V gene TRBV4-2, with D possibly matching TRBD1 (5 bases). CDR1 and CDR2 from the germline V gene are LGHNA and YNFKEQ. The CDR3 has 14 residues. Trimming removed 3 bases from V and 6 bases from J, with 14 bases in between. The chain's CDR3 is CASSQGDSSPEAFF. CDR3 bases: TGTGCCAGCAGCCAGGGAGACAGTTCTCCTGAAGCTTTCTTT.

V and J are TRBV11-1 and TRBJ2-1; 13 nucleotides agree with TRBD2. Looked up from germline, CDR1 is SGHAT and CDR2 is FQDESV (reference sequence). V trimming: 1 base; J trimming: 0 bases; junction bases outside the gene matches: 9. The CDR3 contains 20 residues. The CDR3 DNA sequence: TGTGCCAGCAGCTTAGTAGTGACTAGCGGGGGGCGTGGCTCCTACAATGAGCAGTTCTTC. This translates into CASSLVVTSGGRGSYNEQFF.

This clonotype was detected many times. The chain recombines TRBV11-3 with TRBJ1-2; TRBD1 matches at 7 bases. J lost 2 bases, V lost 1 base, and 4 bases had no gene match. This CDR3 contains 15 residues. CDR1 is SGHNT, CDR2 YENEEA, per germline. CDR3 DNA sequence: TGTGCCAGCAGCTTAGGCCAACAGGGGAACTATGGCTACACCTTC. Amino acid sequence: CASSLGQQGNYGYTF.

This clonotype occurred many times. A much larger clone lies a single base off, so this may be a read error. The rearrangement joins TRBV7-2 to TRBJ1-2; the D is unclear. The CDR3 contains 13 residues. Germline CDR1 reads SGHTA; CDR2 reads FQGNSA. The CDR3 bases are TGTGTCAGCAGCCCCTCCCGGAGCTATGGCTACACCTTC. Residues: CVSSPSRSYGYTF.

The rearrangement joins TRBV10-3 to TRBJ2-1; 7 bases align to TRBD2. CDR1 ENHRY and CDR2 SYGVKD come from the germline V gene. The CDR3 contains 16 residues. Trimming at V came to 6 bases and at J to 3 bases, leaving 11 bases not matched to a gene. The CDR3 DNA reads TGTGCCATCAGCGCCGGGTCCAGGACTAGCTACAATGAGCAGTTCTTC. This sequence encodes CAISAGSRTSYNEQFF.

This clonotype showed up many times. This chain joins TRBV6-1 and TRBJ2-5; 12 bases are a match to TRBD1. With 8 bases clipped from V and 5 bases from J, the junction kept 3 bases outside the gene matches. The CDR3 length is 13 residues. Germline assignment: CDR1 MNHNS and CDR2 SASEGT. This CDR3 is CASGDRGHETQYF. The DNA of the CDR3 is TGTGCCAGCGGGGACAGGGGGCATGAGACCCAGTACTTC.

This clonotype has a count of ten or more. V and J are TRBV24-1 and TRBJ1-4; perhaps TRBD1 as D (6 bases). V was pared by 2 bases and J by 0 bases, with 21 bases between. The germline V gene has CDR1 KGHDR and CDR2 SFDVKD. CDR3 size: 20 residues. Written as DNA, the CDR3 is TGTGCCACCAGTGATTCCATGGACAGAAGCCTAGGTTCAACTAATGAAAAACTGTTTTTT. It yields the protein CATSDSMDRSLGSTNEKLFF.

Many counts were recorded for this clonotype. V usage is TRBV27 and J usage is TRBJ2-5; D unclear. Germline V gene data show CDR1 as MNHEY and CDR2 as SMNVEV (reference sequence). The V end was cut by 3 bases, the J end by 0 bases, with 5 bases between. This CDR3 contains 13 residues. CDR3 coding DNA: TGTGCCAGCAGTTTGTCGTACCAAGAGACCCAGTACTTC. Residues: CASSLSYQETQYF.

The chain employs TRBV29-1 and TRBJ2-3, with TRBD1 matching over 8 bases. The CDR3 runs to 15 residues. Trimming at V came to 7 bases and at J to 0 bases, leaving 9 bases not matched to a gene. Germline lookup yields CDR1 SQVTM and CDR2 ANQGSEA. The CDR3 protein is CSAKDRGQSTDTQYF. DNA for the CDR3: TGCAGCGCCAAAGACAGGGGTCAGAGCACAGATACGCAGTATTTT.

This clonotype showed up just a few times. This may be a read error, as it is one base from a much larger clone. The CDR3 bases are TGTGCCAGCAGCTTAGCGAAGGGGGTAGGGACTGAAGCTTTCTTT. Protein: CASSLAKGVGTEAFF. V and J are TRBV7-9 and TRBJ1-1; D possibly corresponds to TRBD1 (6 bases). CDR1 and CDR2 (germline): SEHNR, FQNEAQ (reference sequence). The V and J ends lost 0 bases and 5 bases respectively, with 13 bases between them. The CDR3 runs 15 residues.

This clonotype occurred a few times. This chain uses TRBV6-2 or TRBV6-3 with TRBJ1-2; D might be TRBD1 (5 bases). The germline V gene encodes CDR1 MNHEY and CDR2 SVGEGT. V dropped 6 bases and J dropped 1 base, with 12 bases sitting between them. This CDR3 has 14 amino acids. This chain's CDR3 is CASRTHRNNYGYTF. CDR3 coding DNA: TGTGCCAGCAGGACCCACAGGAATAACTATGGCTACACCTTC.

This clonotype was counted ten times or more. The chain joins TRBV2 to TRBJ2-4, with TRBD2 matching over 13 bases. This CDR3 comprises 16 residues. Trimming took 7 bases from V and 8 from J; bases not matched to a gene: 11. In germline, CDR1 is SNHLY, CDR2 FYNNEI. DNA of the CDR3: TGTGCCAGCATCAAAGGACTAGCGGGAGTTGGGGACATTCAGTACTTC. It yields the protein CASIKGLAGVGDIQYF.

The V call is TRBV20-1, the J call TRBJ2-3; 8 bases agree with TRBD1. This CDR3 is built from 15 residues. Unmatched junction bases numbered 8, after V lost 6 bases and J lost 0 bases. Germline assignment: CDR1 DFQATT and CDR2 SNEGSKA (reference sequence). The DNA of the CDR3 is TGCAGTGCCAGTAGTAACAGGGGGAGCACAGATACGCAGTATTTT. Its translation: CSASSNRGSTDTQYF.

This sequence joins TRBV24-1 and TRBJ2-3; TRBD1 is a possible D gene (5 bases). This CDR3 is built from 16 residues. CDR1 is KGHDR, CDR2 SFDVKD, per germline. V shed 3 bases and J shed 0 bases, with 12 bases lying between them. The CDR3: CATSDAVRASTDTQYF. The CDR3 DNA follows: TGTGCCACCAGTGATGCCGTCAGGGCTAGCACAGATACGCAGTATTTT.

In regard to this clonotype: A read error may produce the germline difference seen at one junction end. In DNA, the CDR3 is TGTGCCATCAGGGGGGAGTCCGAGACCCAGTATTTC. It yields the protein CAIRGESETQYF. This chain links TRBV10-3 with TRBJ2-5, with D possibly called TRBD1 or TRBD2 (5 bases each). The CDR3 is 12 residues long. Germline V CDR1 and CDR2: ENHRY, SYGVKD.

This clonotype occurred a few times. The V call is TRBV6-1, the J call TRBJ2-7; TRBD1 matches 11 bases. This CDR3 contains 18 residues. The germline V gene has CDR1 MNHNS and CDR2 SASEGT. V was pared by 0 bases and J by 1 base, with 8 bases of the junction left unmatched. The CDR3 protein is CASSEAWTGGSSSYEQYV. The CDR3 DNA follows: TGTGCCAGCAGTGAAGCTTGGACAGGGGGCTCCTCTTCCTACGAGCAGTACGTC.

The chain carries TRBV20-1 and TRBJ2-5; 8 nucleotides match TRBD2. Germline CDR1 and CDR2: DFQATT and SNEGSKA (reference sequence). V was clipped by 4 bases and J by 5 bases; unmatched bases: 18. This CDR3 has 17 amino acids. The CDR3 coding sequence is TGCAGTGCTATTTCTTTCGGGAGGGAGGGCCGGCGGGAGACCCAGTACTTC. Protein sequence: CSAISFGREGRRETQYF.

This clonotype was seen at least ten times. This chain links TRBV5-5 with TRBJ1-2, with 9 bases fitting TRBD1. Germline V gene sequence: CDR1 SGHKS, CDR2 YYEKEE (reference sequence). Trimming at V came to 5 bases and at J to 1 base, leaving 6 bases not matched to a gene. CDR3 length: 15 amino acids. The CDR3 is CASRAGQGNNYGYTF. CDR3 nucleotide sequence: TGTGCCAGCAGGGCCGGACAGGGGAATAACTATGGCTACACCTTC. Together with reference TRBV5-5 and TRBJ1-2, the CDR3 gives the full variable domain: DAGVTQSPTHLIKTRGQQVTLRCSPISGHKSVSWYQQVLGQGPQFIFQYYEKEERGRGNFPDRFSARQFPNYSSELNVNALLLGDSALYLCASRAGQGNNYGYTFGSGTRLTVV.